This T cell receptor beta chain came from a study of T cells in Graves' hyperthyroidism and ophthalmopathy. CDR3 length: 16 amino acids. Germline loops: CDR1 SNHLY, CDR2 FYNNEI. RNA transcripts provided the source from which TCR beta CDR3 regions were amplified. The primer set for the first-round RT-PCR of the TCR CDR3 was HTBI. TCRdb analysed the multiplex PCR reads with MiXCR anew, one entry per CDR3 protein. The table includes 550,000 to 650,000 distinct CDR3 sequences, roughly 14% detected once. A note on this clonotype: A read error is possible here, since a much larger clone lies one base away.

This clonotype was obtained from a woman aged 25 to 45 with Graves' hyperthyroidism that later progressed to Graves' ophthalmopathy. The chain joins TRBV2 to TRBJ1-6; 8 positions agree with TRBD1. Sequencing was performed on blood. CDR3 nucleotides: TGTGCCAGCAGTAAGGACAGGGCTGGCTATAATTCACCCCCCCACTTT. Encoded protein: CASSKDRAGYNSPPHF.